This paragraph reports one T cell receptor beta chain. This clone may be a read error of a much larger clone one base away. A single record per CDR3 protein comes from TCRdb applying MiXCR to the PCR reads. The sample shows nearly 650,000 distinct CDR3 sequences, around 25% of them seen only once. The data belong to a study of molecular identifiers for immune sequencing clone quantification. The TCR was taken from a human donor in good health. Some libraries in this study had Jurkat cell RNA spiked in. Sequencing input: naive CD8+ T cells from blood, with Jurkat cell RNA spiked in. Subset in this sample: FACS-sorted CD8+CD4-CCR7+CD45RA+ naive T cells.

The CDR3 reads CASSQSGGLGAYF. The CDR3 nucleotides are TGCGCCAGCAGCCAGTCTGGCGGGTTAGGGGCGTACTTC. The rearrangement uses TRBV4-1 and TRBJ2-7, with D possibly called TRBD1 or TRBD2 (5 bases each). V was trimmed by 3 bases and J by 12 bases, leaving 18 bases between them. Germline V CDR1 and CDR2: MGHRA, YSYEKL. The CDR3 consists of 13 residues.